A selection of T cell receptor beta chains follows, all from one sample in a study of T cells in Graves' hyperthyroidism and ophthalmopathy. TCRdb re-derived calls from the multiplex PCR reads in MiXCR, one entry per CDR3 protein. The data hold about 300,000 distinct CDR3 sequences, with about an eighth observed a single time. Sequenced input: blood. The origin of the receptors is a woman between 25 and 40 years old with Graves' hyperthyroidism that later progressed to Graves' ophthalmopathy. Each CDR3 is given with its conserved first and last residue. The D gene is left open where the match is weak. Clone size is shown for a subset of rows, as once, few, many or a class of expanded clone.

TRBV19	TRBJ1-3	.	TRBD1	CASSGGDRRAGNTIYF	TGTGCCAGTAGTGGGGGGGACAGGAGAGCGGGAAACACCATATATTTT
TRBV19	TRBJ2-7	few	.	CASSIGGVEQYF	TGTGCCAGTAGTATCGGCGGGGTCGAGCAGTACTTC
TRBV28	TRBJ2-4	many	.	CASSLPGTRNIQYF	TGTGCCAGCAGTTTGCCGGGAACACGAAACATTCAGTACTTC
TRBV6-1	TRBJ1-1	many	TRBD1	CASRRQGTQAFF	TGTGCCAGCAGGCGACAGGGGACCCAAGCTTTCTTT
TRBV6-1	TRBJ2-3	.	.	CATTRGEVNTQYF	TGTGCCACCACAAGGGGAGAAGTGAATACGCAGTATTTT
TRBV24-1	TRBJ2-2	many	.	CATSDSTAVTGELFF	TGTGCCACCAGTGATTCTACGGCTGTCACCGGGGAGCTGTTTTTT
TRBV19	TRBJ1-1	.	TRBD1	CASGQGFTEAFF	TGTGCCAGTGGACAGGGTTTCACTGAAGCTTTCTTT
TRBV5-1	TRBJ1-2	many	TRBD1	CASSPRTGGEGYTF	TGCGCCAGCAGCCCCAGGACAGGGGGCGAAGGCTACACCTTC
TRBV4-3	TRBJ2-4	few	.	CASSQEVGAPVDIQYF	TGCGCCAGCAGCCAAGAGGTGGGGGCCCCCGTTGACATTCAGTACTTC
TRBV7-2	TRBJ1-2	many	.	CASSLNFRPLGYTF	TGTGCCAGCAGCTTAAACTTCCGGCCCCTCGGCTACACCTTC
TRBV15	TRBJ2-7	.	.	CATSRDWARDDEQYF	TGTGCCACCAGCAGAGATTGGGCCAGGGACGACGAGCAGTACTTC
TRBV28	TRBJ1-1	many	.	CASSGGGLGNTEAFF	TGTGCCAGCAGCGGGGGGGGACTCGGGAACACTGAAGCTTTCTTT
TRBV28	TRBJ2-1	many	.	CASGRGGNEQFF	TGTGCCAGCGGAAGGGGCGGGAATGAGCAGTTCTTC
TRBV19	TRBJ2-1	few	.	CASSYSVQGYNEQFF	TGTGCCAGTAGTTATAGCGTCCAGGGCTACAATGAGCAGTTCTTC
TRBV4-2	TRBJ1-5	many	TRBD1	CASSRPGGSSNQPQHF	TGTGCCAGCAGCCGACCAGGGGGATCAAGCAATCAGCCCCAGCATTTT
TRBV28	TRBJ2-1	.	TRBD2	CASSRTGLAGGPHEQFF	TGTGCCAGCAGTCGGACGGGACTAGCGGGAGGGCCCCATGAGCAGTTCTTC
TRBV5-4	TRBJ2-1	.	.	CASSPGWGPHSYNEQFF	TGTGCCAGCAGCCCGGGTTGGGGTCCGCATTCCTACAATGAGCAGTTCTTC
TRBV6-1	TRBJ1-1	many	.	CASVTGLNTEAFF	TGTGCCAGCGTTACAGGTTTGAACACTGAAGCTTTCTTT
TRBV27	TRBJ2-7	.	.	CASRSGQGPYEQYF	TGTGCCAGCAGGTCGGGCCAGGGACCCTACGAGCAGTACTTC
TRBV6-1	TRBJ2-2	.	TRBD2	CAGTSGTGGELFF	TGTGCCGGGACTAGCGGGACCGGCGGGGAGCTGTTTTTT
TRBV20-1	TRBJ2-7	few	TRBD2	CSARVPGGGRASYEQYF	TGCAGTGCTAGAGTTCCCGGGGGCGGGAGGGCCAGCTACGAGCAGTACTTC
TRBV3-1	TRBJ2-7	many	TRBD1	CASSQEKGKGAGEQYF	TGTGCCAGCAGCCAAGAGAAGGGGAAGGGGGCGGGCGAGCAGTACTTC
TRBV5-6	TRBJ2-1	many	.	CASIPRSGSPVNEQFF	TGTGCCAGCATCCCCCGAAGCGGGTCCCCGGTTAATGAGCAGTTCTTC